This T cell receptor (beta chain) emerged from a study of T-cell reconstitution after alpha-beta-depleted transplantation in children. Findings and caveats of the study: The study reportedly traced alpha-beta T cells about two months after transplant to several hundred expanded graft clones. Counts and diversity of T cells one year after transplant came mostly from newly produced T cells. At day 60, the high TCRbeta diversity found in some patients originated from recipient T cells and thymic progenitors that had survived.

V dropped 4 bases and J dropped 4; count of bases not matched to a gene: 6. Germline lookup yields CDR1 SGHRS and CDR2 YFSETQ. The CDR3 is 17 residues long. This clonotype came up a few times. Its antigen is undetermined. The library targeted TCRbeta and was prepared with unique molecular identifiers. TCRdb fed the PCR reads into MiXCR, producing one record per CDR3 protein. The sample includes about 590,000 distinct CDR3 sequences, around 13% of them seen just once. This material consisted of PBMCs, mostly from graft donor cells, taken 360 days after TCRalphabeta/CD19-depleted stem cell transplant. The rearrangement links TRBV5-1 to TRBJ2-1, with TRBD2 matching 15 bases. This receptor was taken from a male patient younger than 18 who had a stem cell transplant for acute myeloid leukemia, so the T cells may come from the graft donor. CDR3 sequence (DNA): TGCGCCAGCAGCCCGGAGGGACTAGCGGGAGGTTACAATGAGCAGTTCTTC. Protein sequence: CASSPEGLAGGYNEQFF.